The entry below describes one T cell receptor (beta chain). Germline loops: CDR1 SQVTM, CDR2 ANQGSEA. The CDR3 runs 12 residues. Trimming took 7 bases from V and 5 from J; bases not matched to a gene: 7. The data were obtained in a study of blood T cell repertoires in COVID-19. The participants were between roughly 18 and 89 years old and came from about two dozen US areas. Produced via immunoSEQ multiplex PCR; TCRdb's table is partial and in-frame only. Among about 270,000 clones, 65% to 90% were seen once, and the ten largest hold 9.1%. The chain links TRBV29-1 to TRBJ1-1, with 7 bases matching TRBD1. The sequenced sample was PBMCs or T cells enriched from blood (not recorded which). The TCR comes from a woman aged 45-59 years with acute COVID-19. CDR3 sequence: CSGVTGRTEAFF. Written as DNA, the CDR3 is TGCAGCGGTGTGACAGGGCGTACTGAAGCTTTCTTT.